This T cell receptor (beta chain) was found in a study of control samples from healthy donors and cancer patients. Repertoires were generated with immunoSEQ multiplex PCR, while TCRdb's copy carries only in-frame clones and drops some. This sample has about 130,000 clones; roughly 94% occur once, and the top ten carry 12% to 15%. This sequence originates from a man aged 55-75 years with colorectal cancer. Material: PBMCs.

The CDR3 coding sequence is TGTGCCAGTAGTATCGAAGGTGAGAGCACTGAAGCTTTCTTT. Translated: CASSIEGESTEAFF. J is TRBJ1-1 and V is TRBV19; D remains ambiguous. V was trimmed by 3 bases and J by 4 bases, leaving 12 bases between them. Germline V gene sequence: CDR1 LNHDA, CDR2 SQIVND (reference sequence). This CDR3 region has 14 residues.